A selection of T cell receptor beta chains follows, all from one sample in a study of T cells after yellow fever vaccination. TCRdb analysed the 5' RACE reads with MiXCR anew, one entry per CDR3 protein. The data hold hundreds of thousands of distinct CDR3 sequences, with about 19% observed a single time. The sample in question was PBMCs, obtained 15 days after the yellow fever booster vaccination. Source of these receptors: a man under 40 who received the YFV17D yellow fever vaccine. Each CDR3 is given with its conserved first and last residue. A D gene is named only where the DNA matches it firmly. Clone size is given for some rows only: seen once, a few or many times, or a class if the clone is expanded.

J gene: TRBJ2-3
V gene: TRBV10-3
clone size: NA
D gene: NA
CDR3 length: 15
CDR3 DNA: TGTGCCATCAGTGAGCTTCAGGGGCATACAGATACGCAGTATTTT
CDR3 protein: CAISELQGHTDTQYF

J gene: TRBJ2-1
V gene: TRBV27
clone size: few
D gene: NA
CDR3 length: 14
CDR3 DNA: TGTGCCAGCAGTTGGTCTGACCCCTACAATGAGCAGTTCTTC
CDR3 protein: CASSWSDPYNEQFF

J gene: TRBJ1-2
V gene: TRBV14
clone size: NA
D gene: NA
CDR3 length: 15
CDR3 DNA: TGTGCCAGCAGCCAACAGGGGCTCCGGTCATGGGGCTACACCTTC
CDR3 protein: CASSQQGLRSWGYTF

J gene: TRBJ1-3
V gene: TRBV18
clone size: NA
D gene: NA
CDR3 length: 15
CDR3 DNA: TGTGCCAGCTCATCTCTTACAGTCTCTGGAAACACCATATATTTT
CDR3 protein: CASSSLTVSGNTIYF

J gene: TRBJ2-7
V gene: TRBV19
clone size: many
D gene: NA
CDR3 length: 12
CDR3 DNA: TGTGCCAGTAGTATGGGGTCGGGCGAGCAGTACTTC
CDR3 protein: CASSMGSGEQYF

J gene: TRBJ2-3
V gene: TRBV18
clone size: few
D gene: NA
CDR3 length: 15
CDR3 DNA: TGTGCCAGCTCACCGGGGCGTACTGGCACAGATACGCAGTATTTT
CDR3 protein: CASSPGRTGTDTQYF

J gene: TRBJ1-4
V gene: TRBV6-1
clone size: NA
D gene: TRBD1
CDR3 length: 15
CDR3 DNA: TGTGCCAGCAGTGAAGCTGGGACAGCGAATGAAAAACTGTTTTTT
CDR3 protein: CASSEAGTANEKLFF

J gene: TRBJ2-7
V gene: TRBV20-1
clone size: few
D gene: NA
CDR3 length: 14
CDR3 DNA: TGCAGTGCAGAGTGGGGGGTTGGGGTCCACGAGCAGTACTTC
CDR3 protein: CSAEWGVGVHEQYF

J gene: TRBJ2-1
V gene: TRBV20-1
clone size: NA
D gene: TRBD2
CDR3 length: 21
CDR3 DNA: TGCAGTGCTAGGTGGAGTGGGAGGGCCGGGATACGGGTCTCCTTCTACAATGAGCAGTTCTTC
CDR3 protein: CSARWSGRAGIRVSFYNEQFF

J gene: TRBJ1-1
V gene: TRBV29-1
clone size: few
D gene: NA
CDR3 length: 13
CDR3 DNA: TGCAGCGTTCTGAGGGGGATGAACACTGAAGCTTTCTTT
CDR3 protein: CSVLRGMNTEAFF

J gene: TRBJ2-1
V gene: TRBV11-3
clone size: few
D gene: TRBD1
CDR3 length: 15
CDR3 DNA: TGTGCCAGCAGCTTAGCGAGGGGGCGGACTAATGAGCAGTTCTTC
CDR3 protein: CASSLARGRTNEQFF